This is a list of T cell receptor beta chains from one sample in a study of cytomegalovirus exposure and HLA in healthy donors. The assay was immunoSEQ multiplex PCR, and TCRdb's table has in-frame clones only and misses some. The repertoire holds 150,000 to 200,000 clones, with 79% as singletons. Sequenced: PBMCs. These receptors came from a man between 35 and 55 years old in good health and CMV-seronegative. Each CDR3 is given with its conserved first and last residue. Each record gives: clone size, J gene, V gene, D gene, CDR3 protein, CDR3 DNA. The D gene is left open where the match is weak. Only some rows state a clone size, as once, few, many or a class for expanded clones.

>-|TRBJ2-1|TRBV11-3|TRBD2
CASSLGGGTDNEQFF
TGTGCCAGCAGCTTAGGCGGGGGGACGGACAATGAGCAGTTCTTC
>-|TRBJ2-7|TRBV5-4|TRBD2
CASSDPGGRAYEQYF
TGTGCCAGCAGCGACCCCGGCGGGAGAGCCTACGAGCAGTACTTC
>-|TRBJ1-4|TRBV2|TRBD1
CASRTGGTTNEKLFF
TGTGCCAGCAGGACAGGGGGTACCACTAATGAAAAACTGTTTTTT
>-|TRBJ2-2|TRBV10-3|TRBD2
CAIGLAEVDGELFF
TGTGCCATCGGACTAGCGGAGGTTGACGGGGAGCTGTTTTTT
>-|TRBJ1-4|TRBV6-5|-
CASSPSRDTFQKLFF
TGTGCCAGCAGTCCGTCCCGGGACACTTTTCAAAAACTGTTTTTT
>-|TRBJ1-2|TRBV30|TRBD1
CASNRGALGGYTF
TGTGCCTCTAACAGGGGTGCACTTGGGGGCTACACCTTC
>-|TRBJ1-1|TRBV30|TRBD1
CAWSVMGQQAFF
TGTGCCTGGAGTGTAATGGGACAGCAAGCTTTCTTT
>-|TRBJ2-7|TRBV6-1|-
CASSEREATYEQYF
TGTGCCAGCAGTGAGAGGGAGGCCACCTACGAGCAGTACTTC
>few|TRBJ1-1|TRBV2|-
CASSGHMDTEAFF
TGTGCCAGCAGTGGACACATGGACACTGAAGCTTTCTTT
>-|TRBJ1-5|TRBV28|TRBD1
CASRNGQGGNQPQHF
TGTGCCAGCAGAAACGGACAGGGGGGCAATCAGCCCCAGCATTTT
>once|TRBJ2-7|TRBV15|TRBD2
CATSPSPGTSGSHEQYF
TGTGCCACCAGCCCCTCCCCCGGGACTAGCGGGTCCCACGAGCAGTACTTC
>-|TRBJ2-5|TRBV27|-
CASSPQSGVQETQYF
TGTGCCAGCAGTCCTCAATCGGGAGTCCAAGAGACCCAGTACTTC
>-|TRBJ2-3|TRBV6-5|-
CASSYSEGTTDTQYF
TGTGCCAGCAGTTACTCGGAAGGGACTACAGATACGCAGTATTTT
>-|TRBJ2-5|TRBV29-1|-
CSVAQGMIQETQYF
TGCAGCGTTGCCCAGGGTATGATCCAAGAGACCCAGTACTTC
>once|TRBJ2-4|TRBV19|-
CASSKDRSENIQYF
TGTGCCAGTAGTAAAGACAGGTCGGAAAACATTCAGTACTTC
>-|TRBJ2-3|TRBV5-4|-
CASSYGLSSTDTQYF
TGTGCCAGCAGCTACGGACTTTCTAGCACAGATACGCAGTATTTT
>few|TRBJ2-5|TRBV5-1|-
CASSADTPRETQYF
TGCGCCAGCAGCGCGGACACCCCGAGGGAGACCCAGTACTTC
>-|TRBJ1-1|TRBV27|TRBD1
CASRTYRGQNTEAFF
TGTGCCAGCAGGACCTACAGGGGGCAGAACACTGAAGCTTTCTTT
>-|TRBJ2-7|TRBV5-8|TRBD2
CASSLAERELLYEQYF
TGTGCCAGCAGCTTGGCCGAGCGGGAGCTGCTCTACGAGCAGTACTTC
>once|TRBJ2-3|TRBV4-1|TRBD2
CASSQRTRATQYF
TGCGCCAGCAGCCAACGGACTAGGGCTACGCAGTATTTT
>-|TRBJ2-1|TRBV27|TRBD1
CASSLRQGAYNEQFF
TGTGCCAGCAGCCTTAGACAGGGGGCGTACAATGAGCAGTTCTTC
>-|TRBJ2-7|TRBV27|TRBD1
CASKSGQGIYEQYF
TGTGCCAGCAAGAGCGGACAGGGAATCTACGAGCAGTACTTC
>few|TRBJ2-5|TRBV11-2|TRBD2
CASSLDSRGGTRGETQYF
TGTGCCAGCAGCTTAGACTCTCGGGGGGGGACCCGAGGGGAGACCCAGTACTTC
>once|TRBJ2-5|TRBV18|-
CASSPGGRETQYF
TGTGCCAGCTCACCAGGAGGCCGGGAGACCCAGTACTTC
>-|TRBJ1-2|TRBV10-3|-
CAISESAGRTYGYTF
TGTGCCATCAGTGAGTCGGCGGGACGGACATATGGCTACACCTTC
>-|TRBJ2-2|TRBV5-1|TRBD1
CASTNPRGSGSDTGELFF
TGCGCCAGCACCAACCCCAGGGGGTCAGGCTCTGACACCGGGGAGCTGTTTTTT
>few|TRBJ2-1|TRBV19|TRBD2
CASSMRTSGKEQFF
TGTGCCAGTAGTATGAGGACTAGCGGAAAGGAGCAGTTCTTC
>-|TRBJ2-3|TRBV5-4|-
CASSSPSADTQYF
TGTGCCAGCAGCTCGCCTAGCGCCGATACGCAGTATTTT
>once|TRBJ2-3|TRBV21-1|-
CASKMGGEAQYF
TGTGCCAGCAAAATGGGAGGAGAGGCGCAGTATTTT
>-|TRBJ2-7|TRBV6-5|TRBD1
CASSFGTGGLYEQYF
TGTGCCAGCAGTTTTGGGACAGGGGGACTGTACGAGCAGTACTTC
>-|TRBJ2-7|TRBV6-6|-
CASRTGLLYEQYF
TGTGCCAGCAGGACGGGACTCCTCTACGAGCAGTACTTC
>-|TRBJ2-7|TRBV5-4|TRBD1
CASSLGGQGYEQYF
TGTGCCAGCAGCTTGGGGGGACAGGGATACGAGCAGTACTTC
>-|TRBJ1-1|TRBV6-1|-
CASSELAGGNTEAFF
TGTGCCAGCAGTGAATTGGCGGGAGGGAACACTGAAGCTTTCTTT
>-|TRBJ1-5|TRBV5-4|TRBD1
CASSDGDDRGNQPQHF
TGTGCCAGCAGCGACGGGGACGACAGGGGCAATCAGCCCCAGCATTTT
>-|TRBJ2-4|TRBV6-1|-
CASSDPVSAADIQYF
TGTGCCAGCAGTGACCCGGTCTCGGCGGCGGACATTCAGTACTTC
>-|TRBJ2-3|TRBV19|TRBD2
CASSALGREGTDTQYF
TGTGCCAGTAGCGCGCTGGGACGGGAGGGCACAGATACGCAGTATTTT
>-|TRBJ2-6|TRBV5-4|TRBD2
CASSPGLAGVASGANGLTF
TGTGCCAGCAGCCCAGGACTAGCGGGAGTGGCCTCTGGGGCCAACGGCCTGACTTTC
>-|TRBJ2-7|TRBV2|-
CASSEDVEYEQYF
TGTGCCAGCAGTGAAGATGTGGAGTACGAGCAGTACTTC
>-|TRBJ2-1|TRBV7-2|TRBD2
CASSEGLAGGNEQFF
TGTGCCAGCAGCGAAGGACTAGCGGGAGGGAATGAGCAGTTCTTC
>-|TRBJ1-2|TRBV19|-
CASRAGIDYGYTF
TGTGCCAGTAGGGCAGGGATCGACTATGGCTACACCTTC
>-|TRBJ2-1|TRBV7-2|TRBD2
CASSLRGGRGHNEQFF
TGTGCCAGCAGCTTAAGGGGCGGGAGGGGGCACAATGAGCAGTTCTTC
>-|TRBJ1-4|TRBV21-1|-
CASSEEGSYEKLFF
TGTGCCAGCAGCGAAGAGGGGTCCTATGAAAAACTGTTTTTT
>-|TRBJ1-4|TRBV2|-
CASSDRRNEKLFF
TGTGCCAGCAGTGACCGGAGAAATGAAAAACTGTTTTTT
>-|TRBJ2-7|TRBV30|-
CAWSVRGYEQYF
TGTGCCTGGAGTGTTAGGGGCTACGAGCAGTACTTC
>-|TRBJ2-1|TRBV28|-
CASSTRGKTAIIPTEQFF
TGTGCCAGCAGCACTAGGGGGAAAACCGCGATCATCCCCACTGAGCAGTTCTTC
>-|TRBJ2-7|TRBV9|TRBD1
CASSVGQGGYEQYF
TGTGCCAGCAGCGTAGGACAGGGGGGCTACGAGCAGTACTTC
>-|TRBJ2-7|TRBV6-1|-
CASSATGWNEQYF
TGTGCCAGCAGTGCTACAGGGTGGAACGAGCAGTACTTC
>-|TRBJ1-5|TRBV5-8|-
CASSWSKGDSNQPQHF
TGTGCCAGCAGCTGGTCCAAGGGGGATAGCAATCAGCCCCAGCATTTT
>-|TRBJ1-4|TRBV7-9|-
CSSSLRVTGQFF
TGTTCCAGCAGCTTAAGAGTGACGGGACAGTTTTTT